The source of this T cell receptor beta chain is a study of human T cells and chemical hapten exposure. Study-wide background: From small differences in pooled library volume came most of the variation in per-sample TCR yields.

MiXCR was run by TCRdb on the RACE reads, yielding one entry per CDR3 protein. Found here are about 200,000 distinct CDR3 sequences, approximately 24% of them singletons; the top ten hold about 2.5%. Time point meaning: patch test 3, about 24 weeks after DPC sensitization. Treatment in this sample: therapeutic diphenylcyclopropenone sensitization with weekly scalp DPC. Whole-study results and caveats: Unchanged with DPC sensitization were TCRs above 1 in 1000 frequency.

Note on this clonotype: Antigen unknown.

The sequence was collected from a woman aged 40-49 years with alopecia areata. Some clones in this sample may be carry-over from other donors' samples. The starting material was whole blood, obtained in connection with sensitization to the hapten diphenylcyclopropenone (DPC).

The CDR3 loop reads CASSSLRRTGVLGEQYF. The CDR3, as DNA: TGTGCCAGCAGCTCCCTGAGGCGGACAGGTGTTTTGGGGGAGCAGTACTTC. The rearrangement joins TRBV11-2 to TRBJ2-7; TRBD1 matches at 7 bases. Germline lookup yields CDR1 SGHAT and CDR2 FQNNGV. Trimming at V came to 4 bases and at J to 7 bases, leaving 19 bases not matched to a gene. The CDR3 extends over 17 amino acids. Full variable domain (missing parts from reference TRBV11-2 and TRBJ2-7): EAGVAQSPRYKIIEKRQSVAFWCNPISGHATLYWYQQILGQGPKLLIQFQNNGVVDDSQLPKDRFSAERLKGVDSTLKIQPAKLEDSAVYLCASSSLRRTGVLGEQYFGPGTRLTVT.